A selection of T cell receptor beta chains follows, all from one sample in a study of shared clonotypes between healthy human individuals. Measured with immunoSEQ multiplex PCR; TCRdb has only the in-frame clones, and not every one. This table has roughly 1 million clones, around 76% appearing once. Sequencing was done on a sample of memory CD4+ T cells sorted from blood. Every receptor here comes from a man aged 18 to 30 in good health. Each CDR3 is given with its conserved first and last residue. Each record gives: D gene, clone size, V gene, J gene, CDR3 protein, CDR3 DNA. D genes are given only for firm matches. Clone size is stated in some rows and not others, as once, few, many or a class when expanded.

TRBD2	-	TRBV5-1	TRBJ2-6	CASSLVASGTGANVLTF	TGCGCCAGCAGCTTGGTGGCTAGCGGGACTGGGGCCAACGTCCTGACTTTC
TRBD2	-	TRBV19	TRBJ2-3	CATQPIGGGTDTQYF	TGTGCCACCCAACCCATCGGGGGGGGAACAGATACGCAGTATTTT
TRBD2	-	TRBV6-5	TRBJ2-7	CASTNGGGLREQYF	TGTGCCAGCACAAACGGGGGGGGCTTGCGAGAGCAGTACTTC
TRBD1	-	TRBV7-9	TRBJ1-2	CASSPPGQGAHGYTF	TGTGCCAGCAGCCCTCCGGGACAGGGGGCCCATGGCTACACCTTC
TRBD1	-	TRBV19	TRBJ1-2	CASSIWDRNYGYTF	TGTGCCAGTAGTATTTGGGACAGGAACTATGGCTACACCTTC
-	-	TRBV19	TRBJ1-2	CASWGANYGYTF	TGTGCCAGTTGGGGGGCTAACTATGGCTACACCTTC
-	-	TRBV27	TRBJ2-3	CASSLQGPRDTQYF	TGTGCCAGCAGTTTGCAGGGGCCCAGGGATACGCAGTATTTT
-	-	TRBV5-4	TRBJ1-6	CASSAEMGSPLHF	TGTGCCAGCAGCGCTGAGATGGGGTCACCCCTCCACTTT
-	-	TRBV5-5	TRBJ2-3	CASSLIVPSATDTQYF	TGTGCCAGCAGCTTAATCGTGCCCTCCGCGACAGATACGCAGTATTTT
-	-	TRBV7-9	TRBJ2-7	CASSAPYEQYF	TGTGCCAGCAGCGCACCCTACGAGCAGTACTTC
TRBD1	-	TRBV7-9	TRBJ1-4	CASRRQPQGGGEKLFF	TGTGCCAGCAGACGTCAACCACAGGGGGGAGGAGAAAAACTGTTTTTT
-	few	TRBV19	TRBJ1-1	CASSIRGGAFF	TGTGCCAGTAGTATTCGGGGAGGAGCTTTCTTT
-	once	TRBV10-2	TRBJ2-3	CASSATRETTQYF	TGCGCCAGCAGCGCTACCCGGGAAACTACGCAGTATTTT
-	-	TRBV6-1	TRBJ1-5	CASSPRVEGNQPQHF	TGTGCCAGCAGTCCCAGGGTAGAGGGCAATCAGCCCCAGCATTTT
-	-	TRBV4-3	TRBJ1-3	CASSQVMLFLGGVRISGNTIYF	TGCGCCAGCAGCCAAGTGATGTTGTTTTTGGGGGGCGTACGGATCTCTGGAAACACCATATATTTT
-	-	TRBV5-1	TRBJ2-1	CASSLGRLDNEQFF	TGCGCCAGCAGCTTGGGTCGGCTTGACAATGAGCAGTTCTTC
-	-	TRBV7-2	TRBJ2-7	CASSFRQGSYEQYF	TGTGCCAGCAGCTTCAGGCAGGGGTCCTACGAGCAGTACTTC
-	-	TRBV18	TRBJ2-5	CASSPPEVGRQETQYF	TGTGCCAGCTCACCACCGGAAGTAGGGCGCCAAGAGACCCAGTACTTC
-	-	TRBV6-5	TRBJ1-2	CASRATGGYTF	TGTGCCAGCAGAGCGACAGGTGGCTACACCTTC
-	-	TRBV7-2	TRBJ2-7	CASSLALGKSSYEQYF	TGTGCCAGCAGCTTAGCCCTCGGGAAAAGCTCCTACGAGCAGTACTTC
-	-	TRBV5-5	TRBJ2-7	CASSWEISYEQYF	TGTGCCAGCAGCTGGGAGATCTCCTACGAGCAGTACTTC
TRBD1	-	TRBV5-1	TRBJ2-5	CASSLYPGGKETQYF	TGCGCCAGCAGCTTGTACCCAGGGGGCAAAGAGACCCAGTACTTC
TRBD2	-	TRBV9	TRBJ2-2	CASSAQLAAMPGELFF	TGTGCCAGCAGCGCCCAACTAGCGGCGATGCCCGGGGAGCTGTTTTTT
-	-	TRBV5-4	TRBJ2-2	CASSFKRARDTGELFF	TGTGCCAGCAGCTTTAAGCGGGCACGGGACACCGGGGAGCTGTTTTTT
TRBD2	-	TRBV7-8	TRBJ2-7	CASSRTSGTKTGEQYF	TGTGCCAGCAGCAGGACTAGCGGGACTAAAACGGGGGAGCAGTACTTC
-	many	TRBV7-9	TRBJ1-6	CASSNEKGGAPLHF	TGTGCCAGCAGCAACGAAAAAGGGGGGGCGCCCCTCCACTTT
-	-	TRBV21-1	TRBJ1-2	CASSKETAECLGGFYGYTF	TGTGCCAGCAGCAAAGAGACCGCGGAGTGTTTGGGCGGTTTCTATGGCTACACCTTC
-	once	TRBV30	TRBJ1-3	CAWSVSRGDRRISGNTIYF	TGTGCCTGGAGTGTATCGAGAGGAGACCGGCGAATCTCTGGAAACACCATATATTTT
TRBD2	-	TRBV2	TRBJ2-1	CASGGAGGPSDEQFF	TGTGCCAGCGGAGGGGCGGGAGGGCCCTCGGATGAGCAGTTCTTC
TRBD2	few	TRBV10-3	TRBJ2-7	CAISDSGLASQPTLSWEQYF	TGTGCCATCAGTGACTCGGGACTAGCGTCCCAGCCTACTCTCTCGTGGGAGCAGTACTTC
-	-	TRBV29-1	TRBJ1-4	CSVRDGGSGKKLFF	TGCAGCGTCCGTGACGGGGGATCTGGGAAAAAACTGTTTTTT
-	-	TRBV19	TRBJ1-3	CASSNRNSGNTIYF	TGTGCCAGTAGTAACCGAAACTCTGGAAACACCATATATTTT
-	-	TRBV19	TRBJ1-5	CASSETGNSNQPQHF	TGTGCCAGTAGTGAGACAGGTAATAGCAATCAGCCCCAGCATTTT
-	few	TRBV9	TRBJ2-1	CASSRDPGDNEQFF	TGTGCCAGCAGCCGGGACCCGGGGGACAATGAGCAGTTCTTC
-	-	TRBV6-5	TRBJ2-7	CASSYRNGEQYF	TGTGCCAGCAGTTACCGCAACGGCGAGCAGTACTTC
TRBD1	-	TRBV7-6	TRBJ1-6	CASSWGQGNSPLHF	TGTGCCAGCAGCTGGGGACAGGGGAATTCACCCCTCCACTTT
-	-	TRBV19	TRBJ1-4	CASSLGTASGREFF	TGTGCCAGTAGTCTAGGGACGGCCAGCGGAAGGGAGTTTTTT
TRBD1	-	TRBV30	TRBJ2-1	CAWSVQGGPTRDEQFF	TGTGCCTGGAGTGTACAGGGGGGTCCAACAAGGGATGAGCAGTTCTTC
-	few	TRBV30	TRBJ1-5	CAWSKGGNQPQHF	TGTGCCTGGAGTAAGGGGGGGAATCAGCCCCAGCATTTT
-	-	TRBV2	TRBJ2-3	CASSVSRDHTDTQYF	TGTGCCAGCAGTGTCTCGCGGGACCACACAGATACGCAGTATTTT
TRBD2	-	TRBV28	TRBJ2-3	CASSLIAGGPSDTQYF	TGTGCCAGCAGTTTAATAGCGGGAGGGCCGTCAGATACGCAGTATTTT
-	many	TRBV18	TRBJ1-2	CASSPDLNYGYTF	TGTGCCAGCTCACCGGACCTTAACTATGGCTACACCTTC
TRBD2	-	TRBV7-8	TRBJ2-1	CASSRVAGGPLFF	TGTGCCAGCAGCAGAGTGGCGGGAGGGCCACTGTTCTTC
-	few	TRBV27	TRBJ2-1	CASSPALVALEVGRHNEQFF	TGTGCCAGCAGTCCTGCTTTGGTAGCGCTCGAGGTGGGACGACACAATGAGCAGTTCTTC
-	-	TRBV6-1	TRBJ1-5	CASHRVGQPQHF	TGTGCCAGTCACAGGGTGGGTCAGCCCCAGCATTTT
TRBD1	-	TRBV28	TRBJ2-7	CASTEAGTGVYEQYF	TGTGCCAGCACCGAGGCCGGGACAGGGGTCTACGAGCAGTACTTC
-	-	TRBV6-5	TRBJ2-3	CASSRQPSTDTQYF	TGTGCCAGCAGTCGACAGCCTAGCACAGATACGCAGTATTTT
TRBD2	few	TRBV5-6	TRBJ2-5	CASSLGLAGGMETQYF	TGTGCCAGCAGCTTGGGACTAGCGGGGGGTATGGAGACCCAGTACTTC
-	many	TRBV6-6	TRBJ2-6	CASSLTGGANVLTF	TGTGCCAGCAGCCTCACCGGGGGGGCCAACGTCCTGACTTTC
-	-	TRBV30	TRBJ1-5	CAWMVGNQPQHF	TGTGCCTGGATGGTGGGAAATCAGCCCCAGCATTTT